Detailed here is one TCR beta chain. The source of the sample is a study of blood T cell repertoires in COVID-19. On the study more broadly: In each case, the material was cDNA or gDNA derived from T cells, B-cell-depleted T cells, or PBMCs.

Authors' data handling: Quantification of nucleated cells was approximated via reference gene primer amplification. Assay: immunoSEQ multiplex PCR; the TCRdb copy retains only in-frame clones and omits some. The V and J calls and clone size are taken from that table; D and trimming were inferred from the DNA. The sample has roughly 43,000 clones, 90% seen once. CDR3 length equals 14 residues. Germline values: CDR1 SGDLS, CDR2 YYNGEE. V lost 0 bases to trimming and J lost 7 bases, with 13 bases between them. Sequencing was carried out using peripheral blood. The source is a man aged 45-65 years with active COVID-19. This chain connects TRBV9 to TRBJ1-1, with D perhaps TRBD1 (6 bases). The CDR3 nucleotides read TGTGCCAGCAGCGTAGTGTCAGGGGTGGGTGAAGCTTTCTTT. It translates to CASSVVSGVGEAFF.